The source of this T cell receptor (beta chain) is a study of identical twins. The CDR3 sequence is 13 residues long. Germline V lookup: CDR1 MDHEN, CDR2 SYDVKM. The ends were cut back, 5 bases at V and 9 bases at J, with 14 bases in the middle. TCRdb reprocessed the 5' RACE reads via MiXCR and lists one record per CDR3 protein. The profile shows 500,000 to 650,000 distinct CDR3 sequences, around 24% of them singletons. There were only healthy Caucasians among the donors. This clonotype was recorded once. Its cognate antigen is unknown. Study-level findings and limits: Because invariant MAIT and iNKT cells could be present, zero-insertion analyses could be partly confounded. Findings came from cross-sectional statistics, without long-term follow-up of donors.

In addition, the sample was reused for a study of yellow fever vaccine responses in identical twins. As reported in that work: Reportedly, twins' vaccine T cell responses looked partly convergent and partly personalized.

Sequencing was carried out using CD4+ T cells sorted from blood. The TCR was taken from a woman aged 18-29 years in good health. This chain connects TRBV28 to TRBJ2-1; D possibly matches TRBD1 or TRBD2 (5 bases each). Written as DNA, the CDR3 is TGTGCCAGCAGTATACCACGGGGCGGTGAGCAGTTCTTC. Its protein is CASSIPRGGEQFF.